These 12 T cell receptor beta chains came from one sample sequenced in a study of blood T cell repertoires in COVID-19. Only in-frame clones appear in the TCRdb table, and some are missing; sequencing was by immunoSEQ multiplex PCR. Of roughly 230,000 clones listed, more than 75% are singletons. The sample taken for sequencing was PBMCs or T cells enriched from blood (not recorded which). Receptor source: a woman aged 45-60 years who had been exposed to COVID-19.

The V call is TRBV19, the J call TRBJ1-5, with a weak D call TRBD1 (5 bases). V lost 7 bases and J lost 4, with 14 bases in between. CDR1 and CDR2 (germline): LNHDA, SQIVND (reference sequence). The CDR3 is made up of 14 amino acids. The CDR3 reads CASKEQEGNQPQHF. The CDR3 nucleotides read TGTGCCAGTAAAGAACAGGAGGGGAATCAGCCCCAGCATTTT.

The gene calls are TRBV9 and TRBJ2-2; TRBD2 is a possible D gene (5 bases). Germline V gene lookup returns CDR1 SGDLS and CDR2 YYNGEE. CDR3 length equals 17 residues. With 0 bases removed from V and 0 bases from J, the gap between germline ends came to 12 bases. The CDR3 coding sequence is TGTGCCAGCAGCGTAGATCGGGGTCCAGCGAACACCGGGGAGCTGTTTTTT. Residues: CASSVDRGPANTGELFF.

V gene TRBV28 combines with J gene TRBJ2-5; 7 nucleotides line up with TRBD2. The CDR3 is 14 residues long. With 5 bases clipped from V and 5 bases from J, the junction kept 8 bases outside the gene matches. Germline CDR1 is MDHEN and CDR2 is SYDVKM. The CDR3 DNA follows: TGTGCCAGCAGTCCCCAGACTAGCCGGGAGACCCAGTACTTC. Encoded protein: CASSPQTSRETQYF. Drawing the rest from reference TRBV28 and TRBJ2-5, the complete variable domain is DVKVTQSSRYLVKRTGEKVFLECVQDMDHENMFWYRQDPGLGLRLIYFSYDVKMKEKGDIPEGYSVSREKKERFSLILESASTNQTSMYLCASSPQTSRETQYFGPGTRLLVL.

The genes are TRBV27 and TRBJ1-1; a possible D gene is TRBD1 (6 bases). CDR3 size: 14 residues. Germline V CDR1 and CDR2: MNHEY, SMNVEV (reference sequence). Trimming left V 4 bases short and J 1 base short, with 10 bases between. CDR3 residues: CASSSWGQNTEAFF. CDR3 bases: TGTGCCAGCAGTTCCTGGGGACAGAACACTGAAGCTTTCTTT.

The chain recombines TRBV11-1 with TRBJ1-2; TRBD1 matches 10 bases. CDR3 size: 13 residues. J lost 8 bases, V lost 5 bases, and 5 bases had no gene match. CDR1 is SGHAT, CDR2 FQDESV, per germline (reference sequence). The CDR3 is CASSRDRGNGYTF. DNA for the CDR3: TGTGCCAGCAGCCGGGACAGGGGAAACGGCTACACCTTC.

V usage is TRBV5-1 and J usage is TRBJ1-1; 7 positions match TRBD1. Losses at the gene ends were 4 bases for V and 4 bases for J; bases not matched to a gene: 13. This CDR3 is built from 16 residues. The V gene's germline CDR1 is SGHRS and CDR2 YFSETQ. The CDR3 spells CASSTGAGGGVTEAFF. The CDR3 DNA sequence: TGCGCCAGCAGCACAGGAGCAGGGGGAGGTGTCACTGAAGCTTTCTTT.

The chain links TRBV14 to TRBJ1-1, with TRBD1 matching 8 bases. CDR1 and CDR2 (germline): SGHDN, FVKESK. V lost 2 bases and J lost 1; bases outside the gene matches: 12. CDR3 length equals 18 residues. The CDR3 loop is CASSQIARQGWGNTEAFF. In DNA, the CDR3 is TGTGCCAGCAGCCAAATCGCAAGACAGGGGTGGGGGAACACTGAAGCTTTCTTT. Full variable domain (outside the CDR3, taken from reference TRBV14 and TRBJ1-1): EAGVTQFPSHSVIEKGQTVTLRCDPISGHDNLYWYRRVMGKEIKFLLHFVKESKQDESGMPNNRFLAERTGGTYSTLKVQPAELEDSGVYFCASSQIARQGWGNTEAFFGQGTRLTVV.

The rearrangement links TRBV14 to TRBJ1-3; no reliable D call. V lost 0 bases to trimming and J lost 0 bases, with 9 bases between them. From germline, CDR1 is SGHDN and CDR2 FVKESK. The CDR3 extends over 16 amino acids. CDR3 residues: CASSQDLAGSGNTIYF. The CDR3 nucleotides are TGTGCCAGCAGCCAAGATTTGGCAGGCTCTGGAAACACCATATATTTT.

The chain uses TRBV5-1 and TRBJ1-5; perhaps TRBD1 as D (5 bases). Trimming left V 4 bases short and J 3 bases short, with 11 bases between. The germline gives CDR1 SGHRS, CDR2 YFSETQ. This CDR3 has 14 residues. The CDR3 region is CASSLGTANQPQHF. CDR3 coding DNA: TGCGCCAGCAGCCTAGGGACTGCCAATCAGCCCCAGCATTTT.

The chain carries TRBV6-5 and TRBJ2-5; a weak D match, TRBD2 (6 bases). V lost 6 bases and J 8 bases, leaving 7 bases between the germline ends. Germline CDR1 and CDR2: MNHEY and SVGAGI. The CDR3 runs 10 residues. DNA of the CDR3: TGTGCCAGCAGGGGACTCACCCAGTACTTC. Amino acid sequence: CASRGLTQYF.

This rearrangement joins TRBV24-1 to TRBJ2-1; 7 bases are shared with TRBD2. Looked up from germline, CDR1 is KGHDR and CDR2 is SFDVKD. J lost 10 bases, V lost 1 base, and 6 bases had no gene match. CDR3 length: 14 amino acids. CDR3: CATSDLGTMGEQFF. The CDR3 DNA follows: TGTGCCACCAGTGATTTAGGGACTATGGGCGAGCAGTTCTTC.

The chain joins TRBV29-1 to TRBJ2-7; tentatively, D is TRBD1 (5 bases). CDR3 length: 11 amino acids. The V end was cut by 5 bases, the J end by 3 bases, with 8 bases between. The germline CDR1 and CDR2 sequences are SQVTM and ANQGSEA. In DNA, the CDR3 is TGCAGCGTTTCCGACAGCTACGAGCAGTACTTC. This sequence encodes CSVSDSYEQYF.